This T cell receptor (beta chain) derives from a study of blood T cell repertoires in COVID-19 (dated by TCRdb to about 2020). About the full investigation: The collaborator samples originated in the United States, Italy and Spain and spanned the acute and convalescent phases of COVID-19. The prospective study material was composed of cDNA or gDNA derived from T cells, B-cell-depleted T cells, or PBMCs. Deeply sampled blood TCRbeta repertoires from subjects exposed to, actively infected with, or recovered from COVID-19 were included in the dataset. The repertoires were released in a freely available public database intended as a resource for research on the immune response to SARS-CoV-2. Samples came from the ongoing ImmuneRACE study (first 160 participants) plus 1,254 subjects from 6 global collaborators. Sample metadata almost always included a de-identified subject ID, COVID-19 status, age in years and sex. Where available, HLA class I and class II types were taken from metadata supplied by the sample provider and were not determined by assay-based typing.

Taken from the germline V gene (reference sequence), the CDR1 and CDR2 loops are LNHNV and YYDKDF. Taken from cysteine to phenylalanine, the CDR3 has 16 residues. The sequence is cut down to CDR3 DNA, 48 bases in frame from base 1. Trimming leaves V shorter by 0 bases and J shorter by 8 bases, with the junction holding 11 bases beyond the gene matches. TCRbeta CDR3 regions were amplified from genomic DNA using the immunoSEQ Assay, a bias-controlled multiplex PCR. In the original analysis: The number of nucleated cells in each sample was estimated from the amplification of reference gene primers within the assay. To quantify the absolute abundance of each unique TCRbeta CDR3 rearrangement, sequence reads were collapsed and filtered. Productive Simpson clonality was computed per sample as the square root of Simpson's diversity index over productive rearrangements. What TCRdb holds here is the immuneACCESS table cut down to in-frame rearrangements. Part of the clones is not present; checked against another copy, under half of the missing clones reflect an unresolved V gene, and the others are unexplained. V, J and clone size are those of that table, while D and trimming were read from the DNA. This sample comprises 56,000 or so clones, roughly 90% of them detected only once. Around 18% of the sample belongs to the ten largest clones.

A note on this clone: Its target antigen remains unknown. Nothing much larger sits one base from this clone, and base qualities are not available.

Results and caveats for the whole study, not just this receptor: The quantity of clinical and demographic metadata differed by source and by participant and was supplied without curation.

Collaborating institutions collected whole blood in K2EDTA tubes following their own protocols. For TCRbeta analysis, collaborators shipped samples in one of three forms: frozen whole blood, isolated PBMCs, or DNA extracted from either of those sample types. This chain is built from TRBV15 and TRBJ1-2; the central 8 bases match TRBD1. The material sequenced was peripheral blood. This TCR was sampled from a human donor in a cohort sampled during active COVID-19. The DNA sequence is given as TGTGCCACCAGCAGAGATCGACAGGGGAGTAGTAGAGGCTACACCTTC. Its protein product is CATSRDRQGSSRGYTF.